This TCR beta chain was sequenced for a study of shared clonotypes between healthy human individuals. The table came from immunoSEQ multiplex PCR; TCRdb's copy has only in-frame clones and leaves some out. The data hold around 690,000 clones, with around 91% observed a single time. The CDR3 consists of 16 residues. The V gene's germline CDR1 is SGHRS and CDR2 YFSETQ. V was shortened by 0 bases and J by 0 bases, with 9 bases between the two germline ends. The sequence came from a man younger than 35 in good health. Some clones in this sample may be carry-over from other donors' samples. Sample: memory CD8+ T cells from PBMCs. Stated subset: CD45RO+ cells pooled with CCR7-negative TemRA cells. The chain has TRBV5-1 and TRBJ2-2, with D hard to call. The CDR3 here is CASSLARVTNTGELFF. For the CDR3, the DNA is TGCGCCAGCAGCTTGGCACGGGTAACGAACACCGGGGAGCTGTTTTTT.